This T cell receptor beta chain originates from a study of CD8 T cells in Susac syndrome. Roughly 0.45 to 1 ug RNA was reverse transcribed with random hexamers. TCRdb used MiXCR to reprocess the immunoSEQ multiplex PCR reads, holding one entry per CDR3 protein. The sample lists 140,000 to 150,000 distinct CDR3 sequences, roughly 94% seen once, with less than 0.095% in the top ten. In the case of this clonotype: Its cognate antigen is unknown.

Findings of the study overall: It was acknowledged in the study that the number of individuals who were included in its TCR sequencing and HLA analysis was relatively small.

The TCR comes from a human donor in good health. Sequenced input: CD4+ T cells from PBMCs.

The CDR3 DNA is TGCGCCAGCAGCCAAATGCGGGGGGGTCGGAGGAACACTGAAGCTTTCTTT. It is translated as CASSQMRGGRRNTEAFF. This chain joins TRBV4-1 and TRBJ1-1, with D possibly matching TRBD1 (5 bases). Trimming took off 2 bases at V and 1 base at J, with 17 bases between the two ends. The CDR3 runs 17 residues. Germline V lookup: CDR1 MGHRA, CDR2 YSYEKL.